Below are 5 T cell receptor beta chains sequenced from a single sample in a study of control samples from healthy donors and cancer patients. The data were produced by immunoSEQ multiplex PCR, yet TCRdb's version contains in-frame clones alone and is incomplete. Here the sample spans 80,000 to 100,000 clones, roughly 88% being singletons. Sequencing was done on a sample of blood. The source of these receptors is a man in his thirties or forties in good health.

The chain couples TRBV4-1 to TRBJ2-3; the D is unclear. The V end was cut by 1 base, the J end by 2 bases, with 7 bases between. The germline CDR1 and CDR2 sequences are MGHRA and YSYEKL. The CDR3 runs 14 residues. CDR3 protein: CASSQGVLTDTQYF. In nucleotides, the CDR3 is TGCGCCAGCAGCCAAGGGGTCCTCACAGATACGCAGTATTTT.

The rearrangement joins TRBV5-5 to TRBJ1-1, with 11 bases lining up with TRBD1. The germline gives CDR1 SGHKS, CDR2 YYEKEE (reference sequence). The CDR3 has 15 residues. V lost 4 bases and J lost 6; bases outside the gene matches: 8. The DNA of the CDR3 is TGTGCCAGCAGCGGAGGGACAGGGGGGGAAGCTGAAGCTTTCTTT. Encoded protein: CASSGGTGGEAEAFF.

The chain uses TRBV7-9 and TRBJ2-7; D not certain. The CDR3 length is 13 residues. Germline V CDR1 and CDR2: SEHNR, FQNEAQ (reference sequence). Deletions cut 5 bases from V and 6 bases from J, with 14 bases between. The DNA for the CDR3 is TGTGCCAGCAGCCCCCCCGGCCCCCCCGAGCAGTACTTC. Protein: CASSPPGPPEQYF.

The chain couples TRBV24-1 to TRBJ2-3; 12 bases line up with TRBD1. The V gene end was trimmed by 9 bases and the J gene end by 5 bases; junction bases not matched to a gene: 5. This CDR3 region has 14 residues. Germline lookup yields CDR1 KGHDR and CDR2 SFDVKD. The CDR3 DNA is TGTGCCACCCGGGGACAGGGGGCGAAAGATACGCAGTATTTT. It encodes CATRGQGAKDTQYF.

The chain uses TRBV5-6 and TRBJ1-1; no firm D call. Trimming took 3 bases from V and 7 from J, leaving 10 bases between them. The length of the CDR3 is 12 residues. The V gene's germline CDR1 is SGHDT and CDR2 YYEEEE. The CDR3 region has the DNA TGTGCCAGCAGCTCCATTCGTTTTGAAGCTTTCTTT. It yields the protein CASSSIRFEAFF.